This T cell receptor (beta chain) derives from a study of breast tumors, draining lymph nodes, adjacent tissues. The CDR3 spans 13 residues. V was pared by 2 bases and J by 10 bases, with 12 bases between. Germline assignment: CDR1 MNHNS and CDR2 SASEGT. MiXCR was run by TCRdb on the multiplex PCR reads, yielding one entry per CDR3 protein. The profile covers about 230,000 distinct CDR3 sequences, with about a third appearing a single time and more than 1.3% taken by the ten largest. Details on this clonotype: A much more abundant neighbour one base away suggests this may be a read error.

Samples came from axillary lymph nodes draining the breast cancer. The receptor was derived from a female donor with breast cancer. Some clones in this sample may be carry-over from other donors' samples. The chain joins TRBV6-1 to TRBJ2-1; the D is unclear. Sequencing input: axillary lymph node tissue. The CDR3 protein is CASSELGTGEQFF. CDR3 coding DNA: TGTGCCAGCAGTGAATTGGGAACTGGGGAGCAGTTCTTC.